The entry below gives a single TCR beta chain sequence along with its context. The sample comes from a study of blood T cells in healthy people across ages. The CDR3 contains 14 residues. V lost 2 bases, J lost 3 bases, and 3 bases stayed unmatched. A second PCR of 7 to 11 cycles used a sample-barcoded 5' primer and a J-beta primer mix. Each cDNA molecule, via a template-switch adaptor with 12 random nucleotides, was tagged. TCRdb used MiXCR to reprocess the 5' RACE reads, holding one entry per CDR3 protein. The sample lists approximately 780,000 distinct CDR3 sequences, approximately 24% occurring once. The sample was also reused in another study, on T cells of mothers and their children.

Sequencing used blood. This sequence was found in a boy aged 5-17 years in good health. V and J are TRBV12-3 or TRBV12-4 and TRBJ2-7, with 8 nucleotides matching TRBD2. The CDR3 region is CASSLFAGGYEQYF. Written as DNA, the CDR3 is TGTGCCAGCAGTTTATTTGCGGGGGGCTACGAGCAGTACTTC.